This T cell receptor beta chain was observed in a study of CD8 T cells in Susac syndrome. Random hexamers were used to reverse transcribe an amount of about 0.45 to 1 ug RNA. Across 54 Vbeta and 13 Jbeta, TCR beta CDR3 was amplified with immunoSEQ multiplex PCR. A single record per CDR3 protein comes from TCRdb applying MiXCR to the immunoSEQ multiplex PCR reads. In the table there are more than 90,000 distinct CDR3 sequences, around 92% of which are singletons. TCR beta sequencing was performed on blood CD8+ and CD4+ T cells. In contrast to the negatively isolated CD8+ and CD4+ T cells, TEMRA cells were FACS-enriched. From germline, CDR1 is MNHEY and CDR2 SVGAGI. The CDR3 totals 16 residues. V was clipped by 0 bases and J by 7 bases, with 17 bases between them.

The receptor was derived from a human donor with multiple sclerosis. The chain combines TRBV6-5 with TRBJ2-3; weak D call: TRBD2 (7 bases). The sample consisted of CD4+ T cells from PBMCs. The chain's CDR3 is CASSYSELADSHTQYF. The CDR3 coding sequence is TGTGCCAGCAGTTACTCGGAGCTAGCGGACAGTCATACGCAGTATTTT.